Each of the 30 T cell receptor beta chains below was sequenced from the same sample in a study of monozygotic twins with inflammatory bowel disease (dated by TCRdb to 2018 to 2020). The library came from 5' RACE. The run used an Illumina HiSeq 2500. Through TCRdb reprocessing, the reads give one entry per CDR3 protein sequence; DNA is omitted. For this sample, the table gives some 150,000 distinct CDR3 sequences. Of the sample, about 2.4% is held by the ten largest clones. Sequenced sample: blood. These receptors originate from a human donor with ulcerative colitis or Crohn's disease, or a healthy co-twin of an affected twin (not recorded which).

The gene calls are TRBV5-1 and TRBJ2-7. The CDR3 length is 12 residues. The germline CDR1 and CDR2 sequences are SGHRS and YFSETQ. CDR3 protein: CASSLNLYEQYF.

The rearrangement joins TRBV6-5 to TRBJ1-5. Germline assignment: CDR1 MNHEY and CDR2 SVGAGI. CDR3 length: 13 amino acids. This CDR3 reads CASSYYTGQPQHF.

The chain links TRBV10-3 to TRBJ2-7; TCRdb's assignment of TRBD1 cannot be checked, as there is no DNA. Looked up from germline, CDR1 is ENHRY and CDR2 is SYGVKD. The CDR3 has 12 amino acids. The CDR3: CAISEQDYEQYF.

CDR3 sequence: CASGLWQSSYEQYF. The J gene is TRBJ2-7, the V gene TRBV12-5. This CDR3 contains 14 residues. Germline CDR1 reads LGHNT; CDR2 reads FRNRAP. Drawing the rest from reference TRBV12-5 and TRBJ2-7, the complete variable domain is DARVTQTPRHKVTEMGQEVTMRCQPILGHNTVFWYRQTMMQGLELLAYFRNRAPLDDSGMPKDRFSAEMPDATLATLKIQPSEPRDSAVYFCASGLWQSSYEQYFGPGTRLTVT.

V gene TRBV10-3 combines with J gene TRBJ1-4. CDR1 ENHRY and CDR2 SYGVKD come from the germline V gene. The CDR3 sequence is 16 residues long. The CDR3 loop reads CAISEGGRGWGEKLFF.

The V gene is TRBV7-3, the J gene TRBJ1-1; checking the TCRdb D call of TRBD1 is not possible without DNA. Germline V gives CDR1 SGHTA, CDR2 FQGTGA. The CDR3 covers 14 residues. The CDR3: CASSRDRLNTEAFF.

The V and J genes are TRBV6-5 and TRBJ2-7; TCRdb's assignment of TRBD1 cannot be checked, as there is no DNA. Per the germline V gene, CDR1 is MNHEY and CDR2 is SVGAGI. The CDR3 is 13 amino acids. CDR3 residues: CASSYRGTYEQYF.

The chain carries TRBV3-1 and TRBJ2-5; TCRdb picks TRBD2, but there is no DNA to check that call. Germline V gene sequence: CDR1 LGHDT, CDR2 YNNKEL (reference sequence). The CDR3 is 14 amino acids. The CDR3 protein is CASKSGASQETQYF.

V and J are TRBV5-6 and TRBJ1-5; absent DNA, TCRdb's TRBD1 call cannot be checked. Germline V gene lookup returns CDR1 SGHDT and CDR2 YYEEEE. The CDR3 covers 15 residues. The chain's CDR3 is CASSSGTGDNQPQHF.

The chain is built from TRBV12-3 or TRBV12-4 and TRBJ1-3. CDR3 length: 11 residues. Here the CDR3 reads CASSRVDTIYF.

This rearrangement joins TRBV7-2 to TRBJ1-2. The CDR3 has 13 residues. Germline CDR1 is SGHTA and CDR2 is FQGNSA. Here the CDR3 reads CASSLGVNYGYTF. Using reference TRBV7-2 and TRBJ1-2 for the parts outside the CDR3, the full variable domain is GAGVSQSPSNKVTEKGKDVELRCDPISGHTALYWYRQSLGQGLEFLIYFQGNSAPDKSGLPSDRFSAERTGGSVSTLTIQRTQQEDSAVYLCASSLGVNYGYTFGSGTRLTVV.

J is TRBJ1-1 and V is TRBV11-3. Germline assignment: CDR1 SGHNT and CDR2 YENEEA. The CDR3 spans 13 residues. The CDR3 sequence is CASSLGMNTEAFF.

The rearrangement joins TRBV9 to TRBJ1-5. The CDR3 is made up of 14 amino acids. Germline values: CDR1 SGDLS, CDR2 YYNGEE. CDR3: CASSIGGSGQPQHF.

J is TRBJ2-3 and V is TRBV7-9; TCRdb lists TRBD2, though no DNA is available to test this call. Germline V gene lookup returns CDR1 SEHNR and CDR2 FQNEAQ (reference sequence). The CDR3 sequence is 14 residues long. The CDR3 protein is CASSSRVAGDTQYF.

This chain links TRBV20-1 with TRBJ2-1; the D gene TCRdb calls, TRBD2, cannot be checked with no DNA. Germline assignment: CDR1 DFQATT and CDR2 SNEGSKA (reference sequence). This CDR3 region has 16 residues. CDR3 in amino acids: CSARASGGDIRDEQFF.

V gene TRBV5-1 combines with J gene TRBJ1-5; lacking DNA, the TRBD1 call made by TCRdb goes unchecked. Looked up from germline, CDR1 is SGHRS and CDR2 is YFSETQ. This CDR3 has 14 amino acids. CDR3: CASSLTPGNQPQHF.

The chain couples TRBV6-2 or TRBV6-3 to TRBJ1-1; absent DNA, TCRdb's TRBD1 call cannot be checked. The CDR3 is made up of 19 amino acids. Germline assignment: CDR1 MNHEY and CDR2 SVGEGT. The CDR3 is CASSSSGGGRPDDNTEAFF.

The genes are TRBV6-5 and TRBJ2-1; TCRdb proposes TRBD1, but this gene call is untestable without DNA. Germline CDR1 MNHEY, CDR2 SVGAGI. CDR3 size: 15 residues. Here the CDR3 reads CASSYWGGNYNEQFF.

The chain recombines TRBV12-3 or TRBV12-4 with TRBJ2-5; TCRdb's D call, TRBD1, is unchecked because there is no DNA. The CDR3 covers 14 residues. CDR3 amino acids: CASSFSPVQETQYF.

The chain employs TRBV12-3 or TRBV12-4 and TRBJ2-1. The CDR3 totals 11 residues. This CDR3 is CASTQGAEQFF.

The rearrangement uses TRBV20-1 and TRBJ2-7. This CDR3 has 15 amino acids. The germline V gene has CDR1 DFQATT and CDR2 SNEGSKA (reference sequence). The CDR3: CSARDPWDSIYEQYF.

The gene calls are TRBV7-9 and TRBJ2-1. The germline gives CDR1 SEHNR, CDR2 FQNEAQ (reference sequence). The CDR3 has 16 residues. CDR3 sequence: CASRLGYRGSNNEQFF.

CDR3 loop: CASSLSDDRTSSYEQYF. The chain employs TRBV7-2 and TRBJ2-7; there is no DNA to check the TCRdb D call of TRBD2. This CDR3 has 17 residues. From germline, CDR1 is SGHTA and CDR2 FQGNSA.

The gene calls are TRBV12-3 or TRBV12-4 and TRBJ2-7; TCRdb reports TRBD1, a call that lacks DNA to check it against. This CDR3 comprises 15 residues. The CDR3 reads CASSLDRGSTYEQYF.

The rearrangement links TRBV9 to TRBJ2-3; the D gene TCRdb calls, TRBD2, cannot be checked with no DNA. Germline lookup yields CDR1 SGDLS and CDR2 YYNGEE. The CDR3 runs to 17 residues. The chain's CDR3 is CASSSHSERGGADTQYF.

V gene TRBV5-6 combines with J gene TRBJ1-5. The CDR3 is 15 residues long. Germline CDR1 reads SGHDT; CDR2 reads YYEEEE. The CDR3 here is CASSLGGREGQPQHF.

CDR3 residues: CASSHPSTGEGYEQYF. The chain carries TRBV4-1 and TRBJ2-7; the D gene TCRdb calls, TRBD1, cannot be checked with no DNA. There are 16 residues in the CDR3. The germline V gene has CDR1 MGHRA and CDR2 YSYEKL.

The chain carries TRBV5-1 and TRBJ1-1; TCRdb calls TRBD1, which cannot be checked without DNA. Germline CDR1 is SGHRS and CDR2 is YFSETQ. CDR3 size: 14 residues. CDR3 sequence reads: CASSLIPGNTEAFF.

The chain has TRBV4-3 and TRBJ2-3; TCRdb names TRBD1, which stays unverified in the absence of DNA. The CDR3 sequence is 14 residues long. Germline CDR1 is LGHNA and CDR2 is YSLEER. The CDR3 loop reads CASSTGQNTDTQYF.

The rearrangement links TRBV7-8 to TRBJ1-5; checking the TCRdb D call of TRBD1 is not possible without DNA. The CDR3 is 15 amino acids. Per germline, CDR1 SGHVS and CDR2 FQNEAQ. CDR3 sequence: CASSLAGGGGQPQHF.